Below are 5 T cell receptor beta chains sequenced from a single sample in a study of control samples from healthy donors and cancer patients. Using immunoSEQ multiplex PCR, the repertoire was profiled, and TCRdb retains in-frame clones only, with some absent. This table has tens of thousands of clones, around 94% appearing once. Sequencing was done on a sample of PBMCs. These receptors were collected from a man aged 25-45 years with colorectal cancer.

This chain connects TRBV12-3 or TRBV12-4 to TRBJ2-7; no clear D gene. This CDR3 is built from 9 residues. V lost 8 bases to trimming and J lost 4 bases, with 3 bases between them. DNA of the CDR3: TGTGCCAGCCCGTACGAGCAGTACGTC. Translating it yields CASPYEQYV.

This sequence joins TRBV5-4 and TRBJ2-2; 8 bases are shared with TRBD1. The length of the CDR3 is 16 residues. Per germline, CDR1 SGHNT and CDR2 YYREEE (reference sequence). V gave up 3 bases and J gave up 8 bases; unmatched junction bases: 12. For the CDR3, the DNA is TGTGCCAGCAGCTCCGTCCGGGACAGGTCCGGGGGGGAGCTGTTTTTT. It translates to CASSSVRDRSGGELFF. Drawing the rest from reference TRBV5-4 and TRBJ2-2, the complete variable domain is ETGVTQSPTHLIKTRGQQVTLRCSSQSGHNTVSWYQQALGQGPQFIFQYYREEENGRGNFPPRFSGLQFPNYSSELNVNALELDDSALYLCASSSVRDRSGGELFFGEGSRLTVL.

The chain is built from TRBV7-9 and TRBJ2-3, with 7 bases that match TRBD1. Germline V gene sequence: CDR1 SEHNR, CDR2 FQNEAQ (reference sequence). V was clipped by 5 bases and J by 6 bases; unmatched bases: 11. This CDR3 spans 15 amino acids. The CDR3 protein is CASSPDRVARDTQYF. In nucleotides, the CDR3 is TGTGCCAGCAGCCCCGACAGGGTGGCTCGGGATACGCAGTATTTT. Filled out from reference TRBV7-9 and TRBJ2-3, the complete variable domain reads DTGVSQNPRHKITKRGQNVTFRCDPISEHNRLYWYRQTLGQGPEFLTYFQNEAQLEKSRLLSDRFSAERPKGSFSTLEIQRTEQGDSAMYLCASSPDRVARDTQYFGPGTRLTVL.

This chain uses TRBV5-6 with TRBJ2-7, with TRBD2 identical over 9 bases. The CDR3 is 15 residues long. Germline CDR1 and CDR2: SGHDT and YYEEEE. V was pared by 3 bases and J by 3 bases, with 7 bases of the junction left unmatched. The CDR3 spells CASSSLAGEYYEQYV. The DNA for the CDR3 is TGTGCCAGCAGCTCATTAGCGGGGGAGTACTACGAGCAGTACGTC.

This clone was detected once. The J gene is TRBJ2-5, the V gene TRBV9; D possibly corresponds to TRBD1 (5 bases). Germline V gene lookup returns CDR1 SGDLS and CDR2 YYNGEE. Trimming removed 0 bases from V and 6 bases from J, with 9 bases in between. CDR3 length equals 13 residues. CDR3 coding DNA: TGTGCCAGCAGCGTAGGCAGGGATCAGACCCAGTACTTC. This gives the protein CASSVGRDQTQYF.